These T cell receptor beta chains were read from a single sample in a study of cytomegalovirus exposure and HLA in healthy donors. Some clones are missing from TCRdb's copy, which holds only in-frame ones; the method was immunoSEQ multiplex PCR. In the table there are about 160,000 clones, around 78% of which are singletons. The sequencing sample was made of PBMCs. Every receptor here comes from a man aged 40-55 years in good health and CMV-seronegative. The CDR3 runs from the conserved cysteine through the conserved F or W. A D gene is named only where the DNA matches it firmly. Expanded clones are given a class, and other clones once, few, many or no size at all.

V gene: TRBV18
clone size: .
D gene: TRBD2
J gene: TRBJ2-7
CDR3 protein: CASSSTSGLSYEQYF
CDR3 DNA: TGTGCCAGCTCATCCACTAGCGGGCTCTCCTACGAGCAGTACTTC

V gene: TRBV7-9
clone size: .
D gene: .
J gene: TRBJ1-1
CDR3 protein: CASGQGWVGNTEAFF
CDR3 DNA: TGTGCCAGCGGGCAGGGCTGGGTTGGGAACACTGAAGCTTTCTTT

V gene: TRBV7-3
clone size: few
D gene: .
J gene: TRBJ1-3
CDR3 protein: CASSAGISGNTIYF
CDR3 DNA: TGTGCCAGCAGCGCAGGGATCTCTGGAAACACCATATATTTT

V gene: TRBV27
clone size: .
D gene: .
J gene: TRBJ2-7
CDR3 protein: CASRTVGGHREQYF
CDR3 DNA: TGTGCCAGCAGGACGGTGGGGGGGCACCGCGAGCAGTACTTC

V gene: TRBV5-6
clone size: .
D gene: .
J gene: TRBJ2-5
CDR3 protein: CASSLGVPQETQYF
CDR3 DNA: TGTGCCAGCAGCTTAGGAGTACCTCAAGAGACCCAGTACTTC

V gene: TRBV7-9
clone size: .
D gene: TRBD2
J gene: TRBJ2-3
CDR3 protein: CASSAQLAGTDTQYF
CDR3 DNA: TGTGCCAGCAGCGCCCAACTAGCGGGGACAGATACGCAGTATTTT

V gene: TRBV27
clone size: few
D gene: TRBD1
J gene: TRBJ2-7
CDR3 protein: CAKTGRGDREKLDYEQYF
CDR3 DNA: TGTGCCAAAACGGGGCGCGGGGACAGGGAAAAATTGGACTACGAGCAGTACTTC

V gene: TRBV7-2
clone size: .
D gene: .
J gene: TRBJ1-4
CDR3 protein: CASSLDTGGAREKLFF
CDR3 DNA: TGTGCCAGCAGTTTAGATACTGGGGGGGCGAGGGAAAAACTGTTTTTT

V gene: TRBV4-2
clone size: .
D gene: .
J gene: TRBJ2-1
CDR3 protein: CASSQGRTLVYNEQFF
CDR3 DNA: TGTGCCAGCAGCCAAGGGAGGACCTTGGTTTACAATGAGCAGTTCTTC

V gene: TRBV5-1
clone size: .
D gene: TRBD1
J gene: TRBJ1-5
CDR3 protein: CASSLAGQGEPQHF
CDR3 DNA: TGCGCCAGCAGCTTGGCCGGACAGGGGGAGCCCCAGCATTTT